This TCR beta chain was obtained from a study of CD8 T cells in Susac syndrome. General study results and limits: Acknowledgment was made by the study that its TCR sequencing and HLA analysis involved a relatively small number of individuals.

It was with random hexamers that 0.5 to 1 ug RNA was reverse transcribed. Amplification of TCR beta CDR3 spanned 54 Vbeta and 13 Jbeta via immunoSEQ multiplex PCR. Via MiXCR, TCRdb re-called the immunoSEQ multiplex PCR reads, giving one row per CDR3 protein. The sample holds hundreds of thousands of distinct CDR3 sequences, approximately 85% seen once. Germline V lookup: CDR1 LGHDT, CDR2 YNNKEL (reference sequence). J was trimmed by 5 bases and V by 3 bases; bases with no gene match: 3. This CDR3 has 15 residues. Concerning this clonotype: As yet, its antigen is unknown.

Sequencing of TCR beta was undertaken in CD8+ and CD4+ T cells derived from blood. Through negative isolation, CD4+ and CD8+ T cells were obtained, while TEMRA cells were enriched using FACS. The chain recombines TRBV3-1 with TRBJ2-3, with 12 positions matching TRBD2. This receptor was obtained from a human donor with multiple sclerosis. Source material: CD8+ T cells from PBMCs. The CDR3 region has the DNA TGTGCCAGCAGCCAGCCGACTAGCGGGAGAGATACGCAGTATTTT. Translating it yields CASSQPTSGRDTQYF.